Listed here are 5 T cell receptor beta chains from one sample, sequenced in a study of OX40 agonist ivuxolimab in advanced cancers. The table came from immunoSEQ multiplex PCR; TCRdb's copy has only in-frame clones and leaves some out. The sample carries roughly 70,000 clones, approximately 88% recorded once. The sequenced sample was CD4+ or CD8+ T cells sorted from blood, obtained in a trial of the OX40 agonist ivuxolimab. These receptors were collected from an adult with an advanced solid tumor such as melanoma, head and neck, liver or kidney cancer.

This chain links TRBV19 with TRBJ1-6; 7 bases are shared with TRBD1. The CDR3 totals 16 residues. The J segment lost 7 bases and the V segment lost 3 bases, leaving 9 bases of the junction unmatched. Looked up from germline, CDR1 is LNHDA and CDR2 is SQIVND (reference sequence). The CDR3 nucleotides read TGTGCCAGTAGTATCCAGGGGGTGAGAGACAATTCACCCCTCCACTTT. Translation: CASSIQGVRDNSPLHF.

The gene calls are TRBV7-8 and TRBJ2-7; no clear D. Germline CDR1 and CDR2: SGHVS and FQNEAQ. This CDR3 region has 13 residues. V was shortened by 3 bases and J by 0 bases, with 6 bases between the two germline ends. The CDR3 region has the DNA TGTGCCAGCAGCTTCACGGACTCCTACGAGCAGTACTTC. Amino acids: CASSFTDSYEQYF.

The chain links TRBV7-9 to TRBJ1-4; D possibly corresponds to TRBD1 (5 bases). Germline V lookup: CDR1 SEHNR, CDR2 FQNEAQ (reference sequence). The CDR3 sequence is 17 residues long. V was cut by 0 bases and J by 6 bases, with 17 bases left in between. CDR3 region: CASSLANSAGHDEKLFF. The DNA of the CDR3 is TGTGCCAGCAGCTTAGCGAATTCGGCAGGACACGATGAAAAACTGTTTTTT.

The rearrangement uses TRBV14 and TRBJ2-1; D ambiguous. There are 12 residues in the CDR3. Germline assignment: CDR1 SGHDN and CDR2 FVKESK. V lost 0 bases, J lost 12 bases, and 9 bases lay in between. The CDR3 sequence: CASSQEGMRQFF. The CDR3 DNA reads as TGTGCCAGCAGCCAAGAAGGCATGAGGCAGTTCTTC.

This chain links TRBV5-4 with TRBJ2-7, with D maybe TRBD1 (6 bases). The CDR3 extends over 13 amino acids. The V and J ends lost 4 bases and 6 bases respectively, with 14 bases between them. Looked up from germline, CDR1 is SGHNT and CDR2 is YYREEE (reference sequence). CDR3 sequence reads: CASSPDSLREQYF. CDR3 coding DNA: TGTGCCAGCAGCCCGGACAGCCTCCGCGAGCAGTACTTC. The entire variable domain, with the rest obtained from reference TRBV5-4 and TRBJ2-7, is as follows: ETGVTQSPTHLIKTRGQQVTLRCSSQSGHNTVSWYQQALGQGPQFIFQYYREEENGRGNFPPRFSGLQFPNYSSELNVNALELDDSALYLCASSPDSLREQYFGPGTRLTVT.